A selection of T cell receptor beta chains follows, all from one sample in a study of cytomegalovirus exposure and HLA in healthy donors. The protocol was immunoSEQ multiplex PCR, while the TCRdb copy is restricted to in-frame clones and leaves out a portion. Of some 100,000 clones listed, roughly 70% are singletons. Sample: PBMCs. These receptors were collected from a man aged 40-50 years in good health and CMV-seronegative. Each CDR3 is given with its conserved first and last residue. The order of the fields is V gene, D gene, CDR3 length, J gene, clone size, CDR3 protein, CDR3 DNA. A D gene is named only where the DNA matches it firmly. Clone size is shown for a subset of rows, as once, few, many or a class of expanded clone.

>TRBV7-2|TRBD1|14|TRBJ1-4|few
CASSLGQGAVKLFF
TGTGCCAGCAGTTTGGGACAGGGGGCTGTGAAACTGTTTTTT
>TRBV5-1|TRBD1|15|TRBJ1-2|-
CASRTTGAPGYGYTF
TGCGCCAGCAGAACCACAGGGGCCCCCGGCTATGGCTACACCTTC
>TRBV5-4|TRBD1|15|TRBJ1-2|-
CASSLKGATNYGYTF
TGTGCCAGCAGCCTAAAGGGGGCCACCAACTATGGCTACACCTTC
>TRBV5-1|TRBD1|14|TRBJ2-1|-
CASSLQAGGGEQFF
TGCGCCAGCAGCCTCCAAGCAGGGGGTGGTGAGCAGTTCTTC
>TRBV7-9|-|15|TRBJ1-1|-
CASSRGGEPNTEAFF
TGTGCCAGCAGCCGGGGGGGGGAGCCGAACACTGAAGCTTTCTTT
>TRBV28|-|12|TRBJ1-2|-
CASSLSTRGYTF
TGTGCCAGCAGTTTATCCACACGTGGCTACACCTTC
>TRBV7-9|TRBD1|14|TRBJ1-1|-
CASSTGGQGTEAFF
TGTGCCAGCAGCACAGGGGGCCAGGGGACTGAAGCTTTCTTT
>TRBV15|TRBD1|15|TRBJ2-7|-
CATSGTGTGGDEQYF
TGTGCCACCAGCGGAACCGGGACAGGGGGCGACGAGCAGTACTTC
>TRBV7-2|TRBD2|14|TRBJ2-3|many
CASSLAGGIDTQYF
TGTGCCAGCAGCTTGGCGGGGGGCATTGATACGCAGTATTTT
>TRBV5-4|-|17|TRBJ2-7|-
CASSPEEAGQLRGQQYF
TGTGCCAGCAGCCCCGAGGAGGCCGGACAGCTGCGAGGCCAGCAGTACTTC
>TRBV12-5|-|14|TRBJ2-2|-
CASGPRLNTGELFF
TGTGCTAGTGGTCCAAGACTTAACACCGGGGAGCTGTTTTTT
>TRBV7-2|TRBD2|16|TRBJ2-7|-
CASSLAWEGGSYEQYF
TGTGCCAGCAGCTTAGCATGGGAGGGCGGCTCCTACGAGCAGTACTTC
>TRBV7-2|TRBD2|13|TRBJ2-3|-
CASSLGLADTQYF
TGTGCCAGCAGCTTGGGACTAGCAGATACGCAGTATTTT
>TRBV7-2|TRBD2|15|TRBJ2-7|many
CASSFGTSVSYEQYF
TGTGCCAGCAGCTTCGGGACTAGTGTATCCTACGAGCAGTACTTC
>TRBV11-2|-|16|TRBJ2-1|-
CASSLSRGAAYNEQFF
TGTGCCAGCAGCTTATCCAGGGGGGCAGCGTACAATGAGCAGTTCTTC
>TRBV5-6|TRBD2|16|TRBJ2-5|-
CASSLALGGGRETQYF
TGTGCCAGCAGCTTGGCACTGGGGGGGGGTCGGGAGACCCAGTACTTC
>TRBV5-1|-|15|TRBJ2-7|-
CASSLSWDSTSEQYF
TGCGCCAGCAGCTTGAGCTGGGACTCCACGTCCGAGCAGTACTTC
>TRBV15|TRBD2|15|TRBJ2-2|-
CATSRGGGAGGELFF
TGTGCCACCAGCAGAGGCGGGGGGGCTGGCGGGGAGCTGTTTTTT
>TRBV15|TRBD1|16|TRBJ1-5|-
CATSGTGTRSNQPQHF
TGTGCCACCAGCGGGACAGGGACCCGGAGCAATCAGCCCCAGCATTTT
>TRBV27|-|14|TRBJ1-1|-
CASSWDLRGTEAFF
TGTGCCAGCAGTTGGGATCTGCGGGGCACTGAAGCTTTCTTT
>TRBV5-4|TRBD2|16|TRBJ2-5|-
CASSKESGTSGETQYF
TGTGCCAGCAGCAAAGAATCTGGGACTAGCGGAGAGACCCAGTACTTC
>TRBV11-2|TRBD2|16|TRBJ2-1|-
CASSSLMDVSGVEQFF
TGTGCCAGCAGCTCCCTGATGGATGTAAGCGGGGTCGAGCAGTTCTTC
>TRBV29-1|-|14|TRBJ2-3|-
CSVDPGVGADTQYF
TGCAGCGTTGACCCAGGGGTCGGGGCAGATACGCAGTATTTT
>TRBV4-1|-|16|TRBJ1-6|-
CASSLGQRGDNSPLHF
TGCGCCAGCAGCCTCGGACAGCGGGGCGATAATTCACCCCTCCACTTT
>TRBV6-6|-|14|TRBJ2-4|few
CASSPSPDNSIQYF
TGTGCCAGCAGTCCAAGTCCCGACAACAGCATTCAGTACTTC
>TRBV4-1|TRBD1|14|TRBJ2-1|-
CASSQEGTGGEQFF
TGCGCCAGCAGCCAAGAAGGGACAGGGGGTGAGCAGTTCTTC
>TRBV10-3|TRBD1|13|TRBJ1-1|-
CAISRGQSSEAFF
TGTGCCATCAGCCGGGGACAGAGCTCTGAAGCTTTCTTT
>TRBV4-1|TRBD1|14|TRBJ2-1|-
CASSQIGTGNEQFF
TGCGCCAGCAGCCAGATAGGGACAGGGAATGAGCAGTTCTTC
>TRBV6-5|-|14|TRBJ1-1|-
CASSYGQGGSRAFF
TGTGCCAGCAGTTACGGCCAGGGAGGTAGTAGGGCTTTCTTT
>TRBV5-6|-|14|TRBJ1-4|-
CASSLRATNEKLFF
TGTGCCAGCAGCCTTCGGGCAACTAATGAAAAACTGTTTTTT
>TRBV5-1|TRBD2|20|TRBJ2-7|-
CASSLEGSELGRGVPYEQYF
TGCGCCAGCAGCTTGGAGGGTTCAGAATTGGGGCGGGGGGTACCCTACGAGCAGTACTTC
>TRBV5-1|-|13|TRBJ2-7|-
CASSLLGAYEQYF
TGCGCCAGCAGCTTGTTAGGGGCCTACGAGCAGTACTTC
>TRBV9|TRBD1|15|TRBJ1-1|-
CASSVASTGGTEAFF
TGTGCCAGCAGCGTAGCTTCGACAGGGGGCACTGAAGCTTTCTTT
>TRBV19|TRBD1|15|TRBJ1-5|-
CASSAKQGAEQPQHF
TGTGCCAGTAGTGCAAAACAGGGGGCAGAGCAGCCCCAGCATTTT
>TRBV11-2|-|17|TRBJ1-3|-
CASSRSRTNETGNTIYF
TGTGCCAGCAGCCGGTCTAGGACAAACGAGACTGGAAACACCATATATTTT
>TRBV7-9|-|16|TRBJ1-6|-
CASSRQDSSYNSPLHF
TGTGCCAGCAGCCGACAGGACAGCTCCTATAATTCACCCCTCCACTTT
>TRBV7-8|TRBD1|15|TRBJ2-2|few
CASSSGTDNTGELFF
TGTGCCAGCAGTTCCGGGACAGATAACACCGGGGAGCTGTTTTTT
>TRBV5-1|-|13|TRBJ1-4|once
CASSFDRGEKLFF
TGCGCCAGCAGCTTTGATCGGGGTGAAAAACTGTTTTTT
>TRBV7-9|TRBD1|12|TRBJ1-2|-
CASSVQGEGYTF
TGTGCCAGCAGCGTACAGGGGGAGGGCTACACCTTC
>TRBV5-1|TRBD1|17|TRBJ2-7|-
CASSSWEWDRFSYEQYF
TGCGCCAGCAGCAGTTGGGAATGGGACAGATTCTCCTACGAGCAGTACTTC
>TRBV4-3|-|14|TRBJ2-2|-
CASSPSSVGGELFF
TGCGCCAGCAGTCCAAGCAGCGTAGGCGGGGAGCTGTTTTTT
>TRBV12-5|TRBD1|14|TRBJ1-4|-
CASGLGQGREKLFF
TGTGCTAGTGGTTTGGGACAGGGGAGGGAAAAACTGTTTTTT
>TRBV30|-|11|TRBJ1-4|-
CAGEGSEKLFF
TGTGCCGGAGAGGGTTCGGAAAAACTGTTTTTT
>TRBV7-2|-|16|TRBJ1-4|-
CASSSRGAATNEKLFF
TGTGCCAGCAGCTCCCGGGGGGCTGCAACTAATGAAAAACTGTTTTTT
>TRBV4-1|TRBD1|15|TRBJ2-7|-
CASSLTGGLSYEQYF
TGCGCCAGCAGCCTGACAGGGGGGCTCTCCTACGAGCAGTACTTC
>TRBV4-2|-|17|TRBJ2-2|-
CASSQAPAGRDTGELFF
TGTGCCAGCAGCCAAGCACCGGCGGGGCGGGACACCGGGGAGCTGTTTTTT
>TRBV29-1|TRBD1|15|TRBJ1-4|few
CSVQGTGATNEKLFF
TGCAGCGTCCAAGGGACAGGAGCAACTAATGAAAAACTGTTTTTT
>TRBV29-1|-|14|TRBJ1-2|-
CSAGLTGTSHGYTF
TGCAGCGCTGGGCTTACAGGGACCTCGCATGGCTACACCTTC
>TRBV6-5|TRBD1|15|TRBJ2-7|-
CASTQGRDRGYEQYF
TGTGCCAGCACTCAGGGGCGGGACAGGGGCTACGAGCAGTACTTC
>TRBV19|-|18|TRBJ2-1|once
CASSNPGRLGPSVNEQFF
TGTGCCAGTAGTAACCCAGGGAGGTTGGGGCCGTCGGTCAATGAGCAGTTCTTC
>TRBV9|-|16|TRBJ2-3|few
CASSAGGGGGTDTQYF
TGTGCCAGCAGCGCTGGAGGGGGCGGGGGCACAGATACGCAGTATTTT
>TRBV6-6|-|15|TRBJ2-1|-
CASSYSGRGHNEQFF
TGTGCCAGCAGTTACTCGGGCAGGGGACACAATGAGCAGTTCTTC
>TRBV10-3|TRBD2|16|TRBJ2-3|once
CAISESSGGHTDTQYF
TGTGCCATCAGTGAGTCTAGCGGGGGGCACACAGATACGCAGTATTTT
>TRBV6-6|-|12|TRBJ1-2|-
CASSYRDYGYTF
TGTGCCAGCAGTTACCGGGACTATGGCTACACCTTC
>TRBV5-4|TRBD1|14|TRBJ1-2|few
CASSPQGQDYGYTF
TGTGCCAGCAGCCCCCAGGGACAGGACTATGGCTACACCTTC
>TRBV6-1|TRBD2|14|TRBJ2-3|few
CASMTSGTTDTQYF
TGTGCCAGCATGACTAGCGGGACCACAGATACGCAGTATTTT
>TRBV4-1|-|14|TRBJ1-5|-
CASSQETSNQPQHF
TGCGCCAGCAGCCAAGAAACAAGCAATCAGCCCCAGCATTTT